The next 10 T cell receptor beta chains were all read from a single sample in a study of cytomegalovirus exposure and HLA in healthy donors. PCR amplification relied on 60 Vbeta primers (plus 13 Jbeta primers). Sequencing was performed with immunoSEQ multiplex PCR; in TCRdb, only in-frame clones are kept and a portion is missing. The sample lists some 130,000 clones; around 73% were seen once. The material sequenced was PBMCs. The receptors derive from a female donor in good health and CMV-seronegative.

This chain uses TRBV13 with TRBJ2-3; no clear D gene. V was trimmed by 1 base and J by 6 bases, leaving 11 bases between them. CDR3 length: 14 amino acids. Germline V gives CDR1 PRHDT, CDR2 FYEKMQ (reference sequence). As DNA, the CDR3 is TGTGCCAGCAGCTTAGCGGTTCTGTTGGATACGCAGTATTTT. This codes for CASSLAVLLDTQYF.

The chain employs TRBV28 and TRBJ2-1; D uncertain. The CDR3 has 14 amino acids. Germline values: CDR1 MDHEN, CDR2 SYDVKM. V was clipped by 3 bases and J by 6 bases, with 12 bases between them. CDR3 sequence (DNA): TGTGCCAGCAGTTTTCCCAGCACGGGCAATGAGCAGTTCTTC. Its translation is CASSFPSTGNEQFF.

This clone was picked up a small number of times. This chain joins TRBV2 and TRBJ1-4; 12 bases are a match to TRBD1. The germline V gene has CDR1 SNHLY and CDR2 FYNNEI. The length of the CDR3 is 15 residues. V dropped 5 bases and J dropped 10; count of bases not matched to a gene: 8. CDR3 sequence: CASSLSGTGGGKLFF. The DNA of the CDR3 is TGTGCCAGCAGTCTCTCCGGGACAGGGGGCGGAAAACTGTTTTTT.

This chain joins TRBV10-2 and TRBJ2-7, with TRBD1 identical over 7 bases. The CDR3 is made up of 16 amino acids. With 6 bases clipped from V and 3 bases from J, the junction kept 14 bases outside the gene matches. CDR1 and CDR2 from the germline V gene are WSHSY and SAAADI. The chain's CDR3 is CASRDHLRTGFYEQYF. The CDR3 DNA is TGCGCCAGCAGGGACCACTTGAGGACAGGCTTCTACGAGCAGTACTTC.

This clone has a single count. The chain uses TRBV4-3 and TRBJ2-3, with TRBD2 identical over 7 bases. The CDR3 extends over 18 amino acids. V dropped 0 bases and J dropped 1; count of bases not matched to a gene: 10. The germline CDR1 and CDR2 sequences are LGHNA and YSLEER. The CDR3 coding sequence is TGCGCCAGCAGCCAAGATAGGGCGGGAGCTAGGGGCACAGATACGCAGTATTTT. Protein product: CASSQDRAGARGTDTQYF.

The chain couples TRBV2 to TRBJ1-3; D remains ambiguous. CDR3 length: 14 amino acids. With 7 bases removed from V and 0 bases from J, the gap between germline ends came to 10 bases. The germline CDR1 and CDR2 sequences are SNHLY and FYNNEI. The CDR3 sequence is CASKVGSSGNTIYF. CDR3 in DNA: TGTGCCAGCAAGGTTGGGAGCTCTGGAAACACCATATATTTT.

The chain joins TRBV28 to TRBJ2-1; 7 bases line up with TRBD1. The CDR3 runs 14 residues. With V trimmed by 5 bases and J by 8 bases, 9 bases remained unmatched. Germline V gene lookup returns CDR1 MDHEN and CDR2 SYDVKM. The CDR3 nucleotides read TGTGCCAGCAGTCCAACAGGGGTTGAGGATGAGCAGTTCTTC. It specifies CASSPTGVEDEQFF. The full variable domain, its missing parts supplied by reference TRBV28 and TRBJ2-1, is DVKVTQSSRYLVKRTGEKVFLECVQDMDHENMFWYRQDPGLGLRLIYFSYDVKMKEKGDIPEGYSVSREKKERFSLILESASTNQTSMYLCASSPTGVEDEQFFGPGTRLTVL.

The rearrangement uses TRBV19 and TRBJ1-1; 9 nucleotides line up with TRBD1. The V gene's germline CDR1 is LNHDA and CDR2 SQIVND (reference sequence). The CDR3 has 15 amino acids. Unmatched junction bases numbered 3, after V lost 3 bases and J lost 1 base. The CDR3 DNA is TGTGCCAGTAGTATCGAGACAGGGGGGAACACTGAAGCTTTCTTT. It is translated as CASSIETGGNTEAFF.

J is TRBJ2-1 and V is TRBV6-5; 7 nucleotides line up with TRBD1. V lost 6 bases and J lost 7; bases outside the gene matches: 6. Germline CDR1 and CDR2: MNHEY and SVGAGI. There are 13 residues in the CDR3. The CDR3 DNA reads as TGTGCCAGCAGCCGACAGGGTGGGAATGAGCAGTTCTTC. Protein product: CASSRQGGNEQFF.

The V and J genes are TRBV19 and TRBJ1-5; 10 bases are a match to TRBD1. The CDR3 totals 15 residues. The ends lost 6 bases at V and 4 bases at J; junction bases unmatched: 6. CDR1 and CDR2 from the germline V gene are LNHDA and SQIVND (reference sequence). CDR3: CASRSGQGYNQPQHF. In DNA form, the CDR3 reads TGTGCCAGTAGGTCGGGACAGGGGTATAATCAGCCCCAGCATTTT.